This entry concerns a single T cell receptor beta chain. Its antigen remains unidentified. V lost 3 bases and J lost 6, with 18 bases in between. The CDR3 is 15 residues long. The germline V gene has CDR1 SGHRS and CDR2 YFSETQ. These data originate in a study of beta chain features in type 1 diabetes. Of the isolated RNA, all was reverse transcribed, and so the sequenced material was expressed TCRB transcripts. Sequencing was performed with immunoSEQ multiplex PCR; in TCRdb, only in-frame clones are kept and a portion is missing. The sample has 300,000 to 350,000 clones, roughly 14% seen once. Points from the study as a whole: Since sequencing was performed on cDNA, cells with high TCR expression could be over-represented. Shorter TCRB CDR3s, moderately but significantly so, were found in Type 1 diabetes patients in all four CD4+ subsets.

Staining for CD45RO/CCR7/CD25/CD127/CD95/CD27 allowed sorting of CD4+ naive, central memory, regulatory and stem cell-like memory cells. This receptor was identified in a woman aged 18-35 years with type 1 diabetes. Sequences were obtained from naive CD4+ T cells from blood. The chain couples TRBV5-1 to TRBJ1-2; D might be TRBD1 (5 bases). CDR3 coding DNA: TGCGCCAGCAGCTCCGGCTTCCAGGGCGGGGATGGCTACACCTTC. This sequence encodes CASSSGFQGGDGYTF. Together with reference TRBV5-1 and TRBJ1-2, the CDR3 gives the full variable domain: KAGVTQTPRYLIKTRGQQVTLSCSPISGHRSVSWYQQTPGQGLQFLFEYFSETQRNKGNFPGRFSGRQFSNSRSEMNVSTLELGDSALYLCASSSGFQGGDGYTFGSGTRLTVV.